What follows are 18 T cell receptor beta chains derived from one specimen sequenced in a study of T-cell memory formation after mild COVID-19. TCRdb reprocessed the 5' RACE reads via MiXCR and lists one record per CDR3 protein. The sample contains about 270,000 distinct CDR3 sequences, 15% to 20% of which appear only once. Material for sequencing was PBMCs or a T cell subset sorted from them (not recorded which). The receptors originated from a young man who had mild COVID-19 (a few samples of this study predate the infection). Cell type and time point are not known.

This clonotype came up a few times. V and J are TRBV6-1 and TRBJ2-5; 7 positions match TRBD1. V shed 1 base and J 4 bases; nucleotides not matched to a gene: 3. Germline lookup yields CDR1 MNHNS and CDR2 SASEGT. The CDR3 is 14 residues long. CDR3: CASSEVTGSETQYF. CDR3 nucleotide sequence: TGTGCCAGCAGTGAAGTGACAGGGTCAGAGACCCAGTACTTC.

This clonotype was detected only a few times. The chain recombines TRBV7-2 with TRBJ2-7, with D perhaps TRBD2 (5 bases). V was clipped by 5 bases and J by 2 bases, with 13 bases between them. Germline CDR1 SGHTA, CDR2 FQGNSA. The CDR3 is 14 residues long. CDR3 sequence (DNA): TGTGCCAGCAGCCCGGAGGCCAGTCCCTACGAGCAGTACTTC. It codes for CASSPEASPYEQYF.

This chain links TRBV6-5 with TRBJ2-7, with 7 bases matching TRBD1. The ends lost 0 bases at V and 10 bases at J; junction bases unmatched: 6. The CDR3 has 13 residues. The germline V gene encodes CDR1 MNHEY and CDR2 SVGAGI. The CDR3 DNA reads as TGTGCCAGCAGTTACTCGATAGGGACAGAACAGTACTTC. Its translation: CASSYSIGTEQYF.

The chain joins TRBV4-1 to TRBJ2-2; TRBD1 matches 7 bases. V lost 3 bases and J lost 5; bases outside the gene matches: 6. This CDR3 is 15 amino acids long. Germline assignment: CDR1 MGHRA and CDR2 YSYEKL. CDR3 loop: CASSHDRVGTGELFF. Written as DNA, the CDR3 is TGCGCCAGCAGCCATGACAGGGTAGGAACCGGGGAGCTGTTTTTT.

This clonotype was seen ten or more times. The J gene is TRBJ1-5, the V gene TRBV6-5; D may be TRBD1 (5 bases). The CDR3 sequence is 14 residues long. V gave up 2 bases and J gave up 1 base, with 6 bases separating them. Germline CDR1 and CDR2: MNHEY and SVGAGI. For the CDR3, the DNA is TGTGCCAGCAGTTACGGGGGGAGCAATCAGCCCCAGCATTTT. Translation gives CASSYGGSNQPQHF.

This clonotype was counted many times. The rearrangement links TRBV10-3 to TRBJ2-1; D is perhaps TRBD1 (6 bases). CDR3 length: 14 residues. Germline V gene lookup returns CDR1 ENHRY and CDR2 SYGVKD. V was clipped by 4 bases and J by 9 bases, with 16 bases between them. CDR3 region: CAISGPQGNSEQFF. CDR3 bases: TGTGCCATCAGTGGGCCACAGGGAAATAGTGAGCAGTTCTTC.

The V and J genes are TRBV12-3 or TRBV12-4 and TRBJ1-3; the D is unclear. V lost 8 bases and J 0 bases, leaving 11 bases between the germline ends. The CDR3 is made up of 14 amino acids. CDR3 sequence reads: CASLDGSSGNTIYF. DNA of the CDR3: TGTGCCAGCTTGGACGGGAGCTCTGGAAACACCATATATTTT.

This clonotype was detected only a few times. This rearrangement joins TRBV28 to TRBJ2-7, with 11 nucleotides matching TRBD1. CDR3 length equals 16 residues. V shed 2 bases, J shed 3 bases, and the junction held 6 bases outside the gene matches. Per the germline V gene, CDR1 is MDHEN and CDR2 is SYDVKM. The CDR3 loop reads CASSLGSGTGGYEQYF. The CDR3 region has the DNA TGTGCCAGCAGTTTAGGCTCCGGGACAGGGGGCTACGAGCAGTACTTC.

The chain employs TRBV20-1 and TRBJ2-3; D possibly uses TRBD1 or TRBD2 (5 bases each). The CDR3 has 14 residues. V lost 7 bases to trimming and J lost 7 bases, with 21 bases between them. Per germline, CDR1 DFQATT and CDR2 SNEGSKA (reference sequence). CDR3 coding DNA: TGCAGTGTCACCCAGGCGGGCCTGGACAATACGCAGTATTTT. It yields the protein CSVTQAGLDNTQYF.

This clonotype was found a few times. The chain combines TRBV2 with TRBJ2-2, with D perhaps being TRBD1 or TRBD2 (5 bases each). This CDR3 spans 14 amino acids. CDR1 is SNHLY, CDR2 FYNNEI, per germline. V was cut by 9 bases and J by 5 bases, with 16 bases left in between. CDR3 amino acids: CASGSDGATGELFF. The CDR3 DNA is TGTGCCAGTGGGTCAGACGGGGCAACCGGGGAGCTGTTTTTT.

This clonotype was counted a few times. The genes are TRBV9 and TRBJ2-1, with D perhaps matching TRBD1 (6 bases). Germline CDR1 and CDR2: SGDLS and YYNGEE. The CDR3 covers 18 residues. The V and J ends lost 2 bases and 5 bases respectively, with 23 bases between them. In DNA form, the CDR3 reads TGTGCCAGCAGCGTCCGACCGAAGGGGGATTCGGAGGACAATGAGCAGTTCTTC. Translated: CASSVRPKGDSEDNEQFF.

This clonotype was counted only a few times. The chain joins TRBV4-3 to TRBJ2-2; D uncertain. Trimming pared 1 base from V and 8 bases from J, leaving 5 bases between. Germline CDR1 LGHNA, CDR2 YSLEER. The CDR3 has 12 residues. CDR3 residues: CASSQGWGELFF. CDR3 bases: TGCGCCAGCAGCCAAGGTTGGGGGGAGCTGTTTTTT.

The CDR3 coding sequence is TGCGCCAGCAGCTTCGACAGGGGGACTGAAGCTTTCTTT. Amino acid sequence: CASSFDRGTEAFF. The genes are TRBV5-1 and TRBJ1-1; 9 nucleotides agree with TRBD1. After removal of 2 bases from V and 5 bases from J, the junction contained 1 base not matched to a gene. The CDR3 loop spans 13 amino acids. The germline V gene has CDR1 SGHRS and CDR2 YFSETQ. Filled out from reference TRBV5-1 and TRBJ1-1, the complete variable domain reads KAGVTQTPRYLIKTRGQQVTLSCSPISGHRSVSWYQQTPGQGLQFLFEYFSETQRNKGNFPGRFSGRQFSNSRSEMNVSTLELGDSALYLCASSFDRGTEAFFGQGTRLTVV.

This clonotype was found a few times. The chain uses TRBV3-1 and TRBJ1-4; D unclear. In germline, CDR1 is LGHDT, CDR2 YNNKEL (reference sequence). V was trimmed by 5 bases and J by 8 bases, leaving 9 bases between them. The CDR3 extends over 12 amino acids. The CDR3 region has the DNA TGTGCCAGCAGCAACTCTCGAGAAAAACTGTTTTTT. Translating it yields CASSNSREKLFF.

This sequence joins TRBV28 and TRBJ2-3; the D is unclear. CDR1 MDHEN and CDR2 SYDVKM come from the germline V gene. The CDR3 runs to 14 residues. V was pared by 7 bases and J by 4 bases, with 15 bases between. CDR3 region: CASTQRFRADTQYF. The DNA for the CDR3 is TGTGCCAGCACCCAAAGGTTCCGGGCAGATACGCAGTATTTT.

Many counts were recorded for this clonotype. The chain is built from TRBV7-3 and TRBJ2-1; D not resolved. Germline-derived CDR1 and CDR2 are SGHTA and FQGTGA. This CDR3 is 12 amino acids long. Trimming left V 3 bases short and J 6 bases short, with 6 bases between. CDR3 sequence: CASSFLFNEQFF. As DNA, the CDR3 is TGTGCCAGCAGCTTTCTTTTCAATGAGCAGTTCTTC. Supplemented by reference TRBV7-3 and TRBJ2-1, the full variable domain reads GAGVSQTPSNKVTEKGKYVELRCDPISGHTALYWYRQSLGQGPEFLIYFQGTGAADDSGLPNDRFFAVRPEGSVSTLKIQRTERGDSAVYLCASSFLFNEQFFGPGTRLTVL.

The gene calls are TRBV24-1 and TRBJ2-1, with unresolved D. Germline CDR1 reads KGHDR; CDR2 reads SFDVKD. The CDR3 has 13 amino acids. The V and J ends lost 4 bases and 7 bases respectively, with 10 bases between them. The CDR3 DNA sequence: TGTGCCACCAGTGACCGATGGCTGAATGAGCAGTTCTTC. It is translated as CATSDRWLNEQFF.

Only a few counts were recorded for this clonotype. V is TRBV20-1 and J is TRBJ1-2, with 10 positions matching TRBD1. The V and J ends lost 6 bases and 7 bases, in that order; junction bases with no gene match: 5. Germline V CDR1 and CDR2: DFQATT, SNEGSKA (reference sequence). This CDR3 spans 12 amino acids. CDR3 sequence reads: CSARTGGLGYTF. In DNA form, the CDR3 reads TGCAGTGCGCGGACAGGGGGTCTTGGCTACACCTTC.